The next 24 T cell receptor beta chains were all read from a single sample in a study of T-cell reconstitution after alpha-beta-depleted transplantation in children. During its preparation, the TCRbeta library received unique molecular identifiers. TCRdb reprocessed the PCR reads via MiXCR and lists one record per CDR3 protein. The sample shows some 350,000 distinct CDR3 sequences, roughly 17% of them seen only once. This sample comprised PBMCs, mostly from graft donor cells, obtained 360 days after TCRalphabeta/CD19-depleted stem cell transplant. These receptors were obtained from a male patient aged 2-9 years who had a stem cell transplant for acute lymphoblastic leukemia, so the T cells may come from the graft donor.

This clonotype showed up many times. The V call is TRBV28, the J call TRBJ2-7, with 8 bases identical to TRBD1. The germline V gene has CDR1 MDHEN and CDR2 SYDVKM. The CDR3 is made up of 16 amino acids. J lost 3 bases, V lost 5 bases, and 12 bases had no gene match. The CDR3 region has the DNA TGTGCCAGCAGTACCCTATTCCCCGGACAGGGCTACGAGCAGTACTTC. Translating it yields CASSTLFPGQGYEQYF.

This clonotype occurred a few times. The chain has TRBV5-1 and TRBJ2-1; D unclear. CDR3 size: 14 residues. Germline-derived CDR1 and CDR2 are SGHRS and YFSETQ. The germline V and J ends were trimmed by 5 bases and 4 bases, with 13 bases remaining between them. The CDR3 spells CASRVGRFYNEQFF. CDR3 nucleotides: TGCGCCAGCAGGGTCGGACGGTTTTACAATGAGCAGTTCTTC.

The chain recombines TRBV28 with TRBJ2-7; TRBD1 agrees at 8 bases. The CDR3 has 15 amino acids. V trimming: 6 bases; J trimming: 5 bases; junction bases outside the gene matches: 12. Germline-derived CDR1 and CDR2 are MDHEN and SYDVKM. Here the CDR3 DNA reads TGTGCCAGCAGCATTGGGGGACAGGCTACCGACGAGCAGTACTTC. This gives the protein CASSIGGQATDEQYF.

This clonotype turned up a few times. The chain is built from TRBV27 and TRBJ2-7, with D hard to call. Trimming took 0 bases from V and 2 from J, leaving 17 bases between them. Germline CDR1 reads MNHEY; CDR2 reads SMNVEV (reference sequence). The CDR3 runs to 17 residues. Written as DNA, the CDR3 is TGTGCCAGCAGTTTATCACCATATACACGGTCGACCTACGAGCAGTACTTC. Protein: CASSLSPYTRSTYEQYF.

The chain carries TRBV2 and TRBJ1-5; D is possibly TRBD1 (5 bases). The germline V gene has CDR1 SNHLY and CDR2 FYNNEI. The CDR3 spans 15 residues. The germline V and J ends were trimmed by 6 bases and 0 bases, with 12 bases remaining between them. The CDR3 DNA follows: TGTGCCAGCAGCACGGGACCGAGTAGCAATCAGCCCCAGCATTTT. Translation: CASSTGPSSNQPQHF.

V usage is TRBV27 and J usage is TRBJ2-7; 9 nucleotides agree with TRBD1. This CDR3 region has 14 residues. Germline CDR1 is MNHEY and CDR2 is SMNVEV (reference sequence). V trimming: 4 bases; J trimming: 4 bases; junction bases outside the gene matches: 5. Written as DNA, the CDR3 is TGTGCCAGCAGTTGGGCGACAGGGGGTTACGAGCAGTACTTC. Amino acids: CASSWATGGYEQYF.

There are many counts of this clonotype. The V call is TRBV6-5, the J call TRBJ2-3; the match to TRBD1 covers 9 bases. The CDR3 runs to 14 residues. Trimming at V came to 6 bases and at J to 1 base, leaving 2 bases not matched to a gene. The germline V gene encodes CDR1 MNHEY and CDR2 SVGAGI. CDR3: CASRGQGGTDTQYF. The CDR3 coding sequence is TGTGCCAGCAGGGGACAGGGAGGCACAGATACGCAGTATTTT.

This clonotype was seen a few times. The chain employs TRBV11-2 and TRBJ2-7, with unresolved D. Germline V lookup: CDR1 SGHAT, CDR2 FQNNGV. Trimming took 1 base from V and 6 from J, leaving 10 bases between them. This CDR3 is built from 13 residues. Here the CDR3 reads CASSLALSREQYF. CDR3 nucleotides: TGTGCCAGCAGCTTAGCCCTTAGTCGCGAGCAGTACTTC.

V usage is TRBV2 and J usage is TRBJ1-1; a weak D match, TRBD1 (5 bases). Germline CDR1 is SNHLY and CDR2 is FYNNEI. The CDR3 covers 14 residues. Trimming shortened V by 7 bases and J by 1 base, and 13 bases separated the two germline ends. The CDR3 reads CASIRGTANTEAFF. The DNA of the CDR3 is TGTGCCAGCATCCGCGGGACGGCGAACACTGAAGCTTTCTTT. The complete variable domain, with remaining parts taken from reference TRBV2 and TRBJ1-1, reads EPEVTQTPSHQVTQMGQEVILRCVPISNHLYFYWYRQILGQKVEFLVSFYNNEISEKSEIFDDQFSVERPDGSNFTLKIRSTKLEDSAMYFCASIRGTANTEAFFGQGTRLTVV.

This clonotype was counted between two and nine times. The chain is built from TRBV28 and TRBJ1-6; 9 nucleotides match TRBD1. The V gene's germline CDR1 is MDHEN and CDR2 SYDVKM. The CDR3 sequence is 16 residues long. J was trimmed by 10 bases and V by 3 bases; bases with no gene match: 10. The CDR3 bases are TGTGCCAGCAGTTTCCCCGCCGGGACAGGGAACTCACCCCTCCACTTT. It codes for CASSFPAGTGNSPLHF.

This clonotype occurred a few times. The chain links TRBV28 to TRBJ2-3; TRBD1 matches at 7 bases. The germline CDR1 and CDR2 sequences are MDHEN and SYDVKM. Trimming at V came to 6 bases and at J to 10 bases, leaving 13 bases not matched to a gene. The CDR3 is 14 residues long. The CDR3 is CASSRLRDSEAQYF. CDR3 nucleotides: TGTGCCAGCAGCCGCCTCCGGGACAGCGAAGCGCAGTATTTT.

This clonotype was recorded many times. The chain uses TRBV7-8 and TRBJ2-5; TRBD2 aligns across 15 bases. Trimming cost V 2 bases and J 2 bases; bases outside gene matches: 12. Germline CDR1 reads SGHVS; CDR2 reads FQNEAQ. CDR3 length: 20 amino acids. CDR3 sequence reads: CASSLNSPGLAGGPQETQYF. In DNA, the CDR3 is TGTGCCAGCAGCTTAAACTCGCCGGGACTAGCGGGAGGCCCTCAAGAGACCCAGTACTTC.

This clonotype was counted only a few times. V usage is TRBV29-1 and J usage is TRBJ2-5; D is ambiguous. Germline CDR1 SQVTM, CDR2 ANQGSEA. The CDR3 has 11 residues. With 3 bases removed from V and 5 bases from J, the gap between germline ends came to 7 bases. The CDR3 DNA reads as TGCAGCGTTGAGGCTTGGGAGACCCAGTACTTC. Protein product: CSVEAWETQYF.

The J gene is TRBJ2-3, the V gene TRBV5-1; D is perhaps TRBD2 (5 bases). The CDR3 contains 14 residues. V shed 3 bases and J shed 1 base, with 9 bases lying between them. Germline V gives CDR1 SGHRS, CDR2 YFSETQ. CDR3 DNA: TGCGCCAGCAGCTCCGGGGAGCGCACAGATACGCAGTATTTT. It specifies CASSSGERTDTQYF.

This clonotype has a handful of counts. The rearrangement joins TRBV28 to TRBJ2-1; TRBD2 might be the D (5 bases). Germline loops: CDR1 MDHEN, CDR2 SYDVKM. The CDR3 is 13 residues long. Deletions cut 3 bases from V and 4 bases from J, with 7 bases between. CDR3 residues: CASSLQRYNEQFF. As DNA, the CDR3 is TGTGCCAGCAGTTTGCAGCGGTACAATGAGCAGTTCTTC.

The CDR3 loop reads CAWSGTGNTEAFF. CDR3 DNA sequence: TGTGCCTGGAGTGGAACAGGGAACACTGAAGCTTTCTTT. The rearrangement joins TRBV30 to TRBJ1-1; a possible D gene is TRBD1 (5 bases). Germline V gene sequence: CDR1 GTSNPN, CDR2 SVGIG (reference sequence). V lost 1 base to trimming and J lost 1 base, with 7 bases between them. This CDR3 comprises 13 residues. Filled out from reference TRBV30 and TRBJ1-1, the complete variable domain reads SQTIHQWPATLVQPVGSPLSLECTVEGTSNPNLYWYRQAAGRGLQLLFYSVGIGQISSEVPQNLSASRPQDRQFILSSKKLLLSDSGFYLCAWSGTGNTEAFFGQGTRLTVV.

This clonotype has just a few counts. The J gene is TRBJ2-1, the V gene TRBV27; possible D gene TRBD1, 6 bases. The CDR3 runs 14 residues. Germline-derived CDR1 and CDR2 are MNHEY and SMNVEV (reference sequence). V was pared by 1 base and J by 6 bases, with 10 bases between. CDR3 in amino acids: CASSLWTALNEQFF. The DNA for the CDR3 is TGTGCCAGCAGTTTATGGACAGCCCTCAATGAGCAGTTCTTC.

This clonotype was counted a few times. The chain links TRBV6-6 to TRBJ1-5; TRBD1 is a possible D gene (5 bases). V was clipped by 4 bases and J by 9 bases, with 13 bases between them. CDR3 length equals 13 residues. Germline CDR1 is MNHNY and CDR2 is SVGAGI (reference sequence). CDR3 loop: CASSSRQLGPQHF. For the CDR3, the DNA is TGTGCCAGCAGTTCCCGACAGTTGGGGCCCCAGCATTTT.

The chain links TRBV9 to TRBJ2-1; 9 nucleotides agree with TRBD1. CDR1 is SGDLS, CDR2 YYNGEE, per germline. V lost 1 base and J lost 8; bases outside the gene matches: 19. The CDR3 sequence is 19 residues long. CDR3 loop: CASSVSHPGQGLMRDEQFF. In DNA form, the CDR3 reads TGTGCCAGCAGCGTATCTCACCCAGGACAGGGGTTGATGAGAGATGAGCAGTTCTTC.

The chain has TRBV20-1 and TRBJ1-6, with no clear D. Germline assignment: CDR1 DFQATT and CDR2 SNEGSKA (reference sequence). The V and J ends lost 4 bases and 0 bases respectively, with 10 bases between them. The CDR3 is 15 residues long. The CDR3 here is CSAIRRSSYNSPLHF. In nucleotides, the CDR3 is TGCAGTGCTATACGGAGAAGCTCCTATAATTCACCCCTCCACTTT.

As to this clonotype: A read error may be the cause here, since a much bigger clone is one base away. This chain links TRBV12-3 or TRBV12-4 with TRBJ1-1; D is undetermined. The CDR3 is 14 amino acids. Trimming left V 1 base short and J 6 bases short, with 12 bases between. The CDR3 sequence is CASSLVGSAAEAFF. Here the CDR3 DNA reads TGTGCCAGCAGTTTAGTGGGCAGTGCCGCTGAAGCTTTCTTT.

Only a few counts were recorded for this clonotype. The chain has TRBV1 and TRBJ2-5; the D call in the table, TRBD1, was not verified against the DNA. TRBV1 is a pseudogene locus. The CDR3 extends over 15 amino acids. The CDR3 reads CTSTRHDRGEETQYF. CDR3 coding DNA: TGCACCAGCACCCGACATGACAGGGGGGAAGAGACCCAGTACTTC.

This clonotype was seen more than once but under ten times. This chain joins TRBV2 and TRBJ2-6, with a possible D match to TRBD1 (5 bases). The CDR3 loop spans 15 amino acids. Germline assignment: CDR1 SNHLY and CDR2 FYNNEI. Trimming removed 5 bases from V and 3 bases from J, with 11 bases in between. CDR3 coding DNA: TGTGCCAGCAGTAGACAGACCCTTGGGGCCAACGTCCTGACTTTC. Amino acid sequence: CASSRQTLGANVLTF.

The chain recombines TRBV7-9 with TRBJ2-5; 7 bases map to TRBD1. The CDR3 is made up of 17 amino acids. The germline CDR1 and CDR2 sequences are SEHNR and FQNEAQ (reference sequence). After removal of 2 bases from V and 2 bases from J, the junction contained 11 bases not matched to a gene. CDR3 in amino acids: CASSLWRLAGGQETQYF. The DNA for the CDR3 is TGTGCCAGCAGCTTATGGCGGTTGGCAGGGGGACAAGAGACCCAGTACTTC.